This TCR beta chain is drawn from a study of blood T cell repertoires in COVID-19. V dropped 5 bases and J dropped 2; count of bases not matched to a gene: 6. The germline V gene encodes CDR1 MDHEN and CDR2 SYDVKM. The CDR3 loop spans 15 amino acids. Method: immunoSEQ multiplex PCR; TCRdb's copy keeps in-frame clones and lacks some. The sample lists 120,000 to 150,000 clones; over 65% were seen once. The genes are TRBV28 and TRBJ1-3; 7 positions agree with TRBD1. Material for sequencing was peripheral blood. The receptor's source is a human donor in a cohort sampled during active COVID-19. Written as DNA, the CDR3 is TGTGCCAGCAGTCCACAGACAGGGCCTGGAAACACCATATATTTT. Its translation: CASSPQTGPGNTIYF.